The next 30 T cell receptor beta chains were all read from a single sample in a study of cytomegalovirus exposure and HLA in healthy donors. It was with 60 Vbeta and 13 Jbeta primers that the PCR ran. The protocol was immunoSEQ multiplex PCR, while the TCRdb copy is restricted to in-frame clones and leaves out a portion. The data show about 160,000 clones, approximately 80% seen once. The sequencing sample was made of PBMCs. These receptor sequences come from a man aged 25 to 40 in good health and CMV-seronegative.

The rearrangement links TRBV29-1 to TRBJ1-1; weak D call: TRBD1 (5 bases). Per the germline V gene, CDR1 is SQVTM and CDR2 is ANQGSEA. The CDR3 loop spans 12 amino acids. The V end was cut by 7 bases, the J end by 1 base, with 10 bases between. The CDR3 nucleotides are TGCAGCGCCCTCGGACAGAACACTGAAGCTTTCTTT. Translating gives CSALGQNTEAFF.

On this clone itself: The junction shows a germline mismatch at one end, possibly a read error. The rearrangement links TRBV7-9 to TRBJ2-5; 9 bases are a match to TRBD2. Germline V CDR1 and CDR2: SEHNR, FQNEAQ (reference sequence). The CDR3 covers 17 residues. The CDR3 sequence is CSSSSPRASGIQETQYF. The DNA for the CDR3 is TGTTCCAGCAGCTCTCCCAGGGCTAGCGGGATACAAGAGACCCAGTACTTC.

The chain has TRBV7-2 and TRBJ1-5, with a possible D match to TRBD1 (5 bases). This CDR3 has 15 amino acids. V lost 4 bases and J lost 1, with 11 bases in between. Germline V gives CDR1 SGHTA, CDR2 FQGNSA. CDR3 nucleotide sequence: TGTGCCAGCAGCTCTGTGGGGGGGAGCAATCAGCCCCAGCATTTT. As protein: CASSSVGGSNQPQHF.

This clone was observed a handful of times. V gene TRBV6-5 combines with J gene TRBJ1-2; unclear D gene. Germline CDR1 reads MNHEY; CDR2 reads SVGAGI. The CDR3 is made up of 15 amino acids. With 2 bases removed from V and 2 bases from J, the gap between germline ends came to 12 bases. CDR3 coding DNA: TGTGCCAGCAGTTACGACCCGGGTTACAACTATGGCTACACCTTC. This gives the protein CASSYDPGYNYGYTF.

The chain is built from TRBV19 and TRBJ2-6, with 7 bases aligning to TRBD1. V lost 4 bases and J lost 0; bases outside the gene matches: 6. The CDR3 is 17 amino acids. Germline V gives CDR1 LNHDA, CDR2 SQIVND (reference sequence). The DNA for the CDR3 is TGTGCCAGTAGTACGGACAGGACATCCTCTGGGGCCAACGTCCTGACTTTC. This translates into CASSTDRTSSGANVLTF.

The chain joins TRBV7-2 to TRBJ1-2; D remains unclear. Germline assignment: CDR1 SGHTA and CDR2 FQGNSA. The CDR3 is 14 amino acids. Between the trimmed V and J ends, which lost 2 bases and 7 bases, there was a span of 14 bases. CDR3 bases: TGTGCCAGCAGCTTAATACCGGGAGGTGCTGGCTACACCTTC. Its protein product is CASSLIPGGAGYTF.

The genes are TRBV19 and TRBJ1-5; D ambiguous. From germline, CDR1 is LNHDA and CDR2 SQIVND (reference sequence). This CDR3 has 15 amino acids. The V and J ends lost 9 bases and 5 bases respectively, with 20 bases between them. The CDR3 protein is CASGPTGGRDQPQHF. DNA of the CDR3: TGTGCCAGCGGCCCCACGGGAGGGAGGGATCAGCCCCAGCATTTT.

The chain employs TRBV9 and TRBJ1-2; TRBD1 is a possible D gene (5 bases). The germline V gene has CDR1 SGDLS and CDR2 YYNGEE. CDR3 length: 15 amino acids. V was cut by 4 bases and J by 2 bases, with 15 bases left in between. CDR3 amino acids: CASSLRGTPNYGYTF. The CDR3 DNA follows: TGTGCCAGCAGCCTACGGGGGACCCCGAACTATGGCTACACCTTC.

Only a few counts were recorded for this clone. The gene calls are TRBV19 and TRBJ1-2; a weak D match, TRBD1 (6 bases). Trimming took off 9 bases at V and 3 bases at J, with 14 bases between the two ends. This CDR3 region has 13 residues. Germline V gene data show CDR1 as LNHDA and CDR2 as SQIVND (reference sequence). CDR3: CASTGRIDYGYTF. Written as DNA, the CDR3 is TGTGCCAGCACAGGGAGAATAGACTATGGCTACACCTTC.

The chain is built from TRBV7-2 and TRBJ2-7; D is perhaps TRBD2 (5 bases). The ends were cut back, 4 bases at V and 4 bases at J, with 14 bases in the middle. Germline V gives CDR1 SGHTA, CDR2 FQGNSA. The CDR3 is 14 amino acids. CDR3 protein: CASSWIGSRYEQYF. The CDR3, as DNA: TGTGCCAGCAGCTGGATTGGGAGTCGTTACGAGCAGTACTTC.

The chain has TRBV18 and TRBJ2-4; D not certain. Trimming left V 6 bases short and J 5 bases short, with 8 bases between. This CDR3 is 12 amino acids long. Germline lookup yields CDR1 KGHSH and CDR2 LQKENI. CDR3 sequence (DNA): TGTGCCAGCTCTACTGCGGAAAACATTCAGTACTTC. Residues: CASSTAENIQYF. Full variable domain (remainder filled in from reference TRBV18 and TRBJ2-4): NAGVMQNPRHLVRRRGQEARLRCSPMKGHSHVYWYRQLPEEGLKFMVYLQKENIIDESGMPKERFSAEFPKEGPSILRIQQVVRGDSAAYFCASSTAENIQYFGAGTRLSVL.

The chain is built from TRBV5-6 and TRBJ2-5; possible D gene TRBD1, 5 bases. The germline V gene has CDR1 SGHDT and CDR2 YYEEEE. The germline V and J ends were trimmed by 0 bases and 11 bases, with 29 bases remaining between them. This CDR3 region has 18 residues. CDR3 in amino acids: CASSLEGWGRGDRVGQYF. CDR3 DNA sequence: TGTGCCAGCAGCTTGGAAGGGTGGGGCCGCGGTGACCGGGTTGGGCAGTACTTC. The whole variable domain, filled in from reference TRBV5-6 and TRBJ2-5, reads DAGVTQSPTHLIKTRGQQVTLRCSPKSGHDTVSWYQQALGQGPQFIFQYYEEEERQRGNFPDRFSGHQFPNYSSELNVNALLLGDSALYLCASSLEGWGRGDRVGQYFGPGTRLLVL.

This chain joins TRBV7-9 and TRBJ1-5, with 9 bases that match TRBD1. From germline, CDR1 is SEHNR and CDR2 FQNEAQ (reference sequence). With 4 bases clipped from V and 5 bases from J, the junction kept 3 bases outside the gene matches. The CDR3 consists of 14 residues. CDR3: CASSWGQGHQPQHF. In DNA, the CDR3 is TGTGCCAGCAGCTGGGGACAGGGTCATCAGCCCCAGCATTTT.

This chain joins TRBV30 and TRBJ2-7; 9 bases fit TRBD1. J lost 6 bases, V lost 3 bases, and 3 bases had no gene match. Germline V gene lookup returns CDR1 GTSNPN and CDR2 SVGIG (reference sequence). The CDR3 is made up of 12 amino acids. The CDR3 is CAWRYRGREQYF. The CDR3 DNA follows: TGTGCCTGGAGGTACAGGGGGCGCGAGCAGTACTTC.

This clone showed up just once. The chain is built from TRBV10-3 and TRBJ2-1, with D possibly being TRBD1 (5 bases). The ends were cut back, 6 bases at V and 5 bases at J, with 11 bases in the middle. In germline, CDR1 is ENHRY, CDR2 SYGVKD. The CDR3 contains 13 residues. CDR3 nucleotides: TGTGCCATCAGCCTTCAGACAGACAATGAGCAGTTCTTC. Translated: CAISLQTDNEQFF.

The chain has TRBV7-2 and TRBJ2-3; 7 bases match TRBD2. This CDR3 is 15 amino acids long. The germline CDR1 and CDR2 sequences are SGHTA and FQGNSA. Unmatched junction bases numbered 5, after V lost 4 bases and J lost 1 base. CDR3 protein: CASSWGAGRTDTQYF. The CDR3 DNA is TGTGCCAGCAGCTGGGGAGCGGGGCGCACAGATACGCAGTATTTT.

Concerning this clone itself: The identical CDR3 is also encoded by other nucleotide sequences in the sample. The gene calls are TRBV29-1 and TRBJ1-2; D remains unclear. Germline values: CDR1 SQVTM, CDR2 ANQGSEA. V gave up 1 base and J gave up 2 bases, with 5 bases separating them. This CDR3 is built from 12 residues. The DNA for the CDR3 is TGCAGCGTTGAAGGGCAGAACTATGGCTACACCTTC. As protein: CSVEGQNYGYTF.

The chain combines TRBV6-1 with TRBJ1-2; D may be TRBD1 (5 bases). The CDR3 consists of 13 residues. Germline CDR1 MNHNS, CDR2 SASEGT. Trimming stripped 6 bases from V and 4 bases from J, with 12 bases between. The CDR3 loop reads CASRETGVYGYTF. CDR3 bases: TGTGCCAGCAGAGAGACGGGGGTCTATGGCTACACCTTC.

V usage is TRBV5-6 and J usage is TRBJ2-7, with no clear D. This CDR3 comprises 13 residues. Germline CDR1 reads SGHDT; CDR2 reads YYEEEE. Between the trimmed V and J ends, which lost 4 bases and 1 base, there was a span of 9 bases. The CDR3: CASSRATSYEQYF. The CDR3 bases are TGTGCCAGCAGCCGCGCCACTTCCTACGAGCAGTACTTC.

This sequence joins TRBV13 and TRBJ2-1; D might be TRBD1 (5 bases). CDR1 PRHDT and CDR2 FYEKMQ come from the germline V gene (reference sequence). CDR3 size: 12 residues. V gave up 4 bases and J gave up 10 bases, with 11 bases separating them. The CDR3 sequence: CASSSRGTEQFF. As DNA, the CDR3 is TGTGCCAGCAGCTCAAGGGGAACCGAGCAGTTCTTC.

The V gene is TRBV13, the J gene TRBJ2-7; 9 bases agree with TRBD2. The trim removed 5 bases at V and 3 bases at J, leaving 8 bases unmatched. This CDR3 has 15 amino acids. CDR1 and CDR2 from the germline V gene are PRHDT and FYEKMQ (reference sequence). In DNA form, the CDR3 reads TGTGCCAGCAGCACCTCTAGCGGGAACTACTACGAGCAGTACTTC. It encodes CASSTSSGNYYEQYF. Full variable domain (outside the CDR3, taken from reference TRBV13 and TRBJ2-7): AAGVIQSPRHLIKEKRETATLKCYPIPRHDTVYWYQQGPGQDPQFLISFYEKMQSDKGSIPDRFSAQQFSDYHSELNMSSLELGDSALYFCASSTSSGNYYEQYFGPGTRLTVT.

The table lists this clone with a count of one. DNA of the CDR3: TGTGCCAGCAGCTTCATAGGGGACACTGAAGCTTTCTTT. This codes for CASSFIGDTEAFF. The genes are TRBV7-9 and TRBJ1-1, with a possible D match to TRBD1 (5 bases). CDR3 length: 13 residues. The germline CDR1 and CDR2 sequences are SEHNR and FQNEAQ (reference sequence). The V end was cut by 3 bases, the J end by 3 bases, with 8 bases between.

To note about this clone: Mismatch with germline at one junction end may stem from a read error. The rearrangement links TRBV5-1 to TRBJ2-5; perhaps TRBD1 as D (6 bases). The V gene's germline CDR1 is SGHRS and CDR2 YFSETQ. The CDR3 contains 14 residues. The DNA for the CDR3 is TGCGCCAGCAGCTCGCAGGGGCGGCAAGAGGCCCAGTACTTC. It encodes CASSSQGRQEAQYF.

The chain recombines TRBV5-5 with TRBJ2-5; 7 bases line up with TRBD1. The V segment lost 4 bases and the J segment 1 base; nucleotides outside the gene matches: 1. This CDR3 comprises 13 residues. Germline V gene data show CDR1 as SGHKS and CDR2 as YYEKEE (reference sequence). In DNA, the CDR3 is TGTGCCAGCAGCAGACAGGGCCAAGAGACCCAGTACTTC. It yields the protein CASSRQGQETQYF.

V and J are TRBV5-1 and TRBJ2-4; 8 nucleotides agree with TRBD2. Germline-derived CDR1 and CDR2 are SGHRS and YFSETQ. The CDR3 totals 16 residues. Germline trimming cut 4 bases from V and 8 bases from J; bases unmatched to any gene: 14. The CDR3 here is CASSRRGGGTTDIQYF. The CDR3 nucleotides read TGCGCCAGCAGCCGGAGAGGCGGGGGGACCACGGACATTCAGTACTTC.

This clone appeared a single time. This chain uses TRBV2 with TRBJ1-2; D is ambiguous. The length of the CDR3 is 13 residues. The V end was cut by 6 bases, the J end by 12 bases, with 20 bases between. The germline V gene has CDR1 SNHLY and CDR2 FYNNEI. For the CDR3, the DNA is TGTGCCAGCAGGACCCGCGGAAGTCTGGTGGACACCTTC. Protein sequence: CASRTRGSLVDTF.

The CDR3 region is CASSQMTASSYEQYF. The CDR3 nucleotides are TGCGCCAGCAGCCAGATGACAGCCTCCTCCTACGAGCAGTACTTC. The J gene is TRBJ2-7, the V gene TRBV4-3; the D gene is possibly TRBD1 (5 bases). CDR1 is LGHNA, CDR2 YSLEER, per germline. V shed 3 bases and J shed 0 bases, with 12 bases lying between them. This CDR3 has 15 residues.

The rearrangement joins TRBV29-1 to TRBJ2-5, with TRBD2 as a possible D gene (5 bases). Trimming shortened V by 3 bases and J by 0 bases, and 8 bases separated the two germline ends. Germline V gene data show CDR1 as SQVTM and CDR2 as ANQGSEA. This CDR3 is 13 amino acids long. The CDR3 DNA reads TGCAGCGTTGACCCGGGGTACCAAGAGACCCAGTACTTC. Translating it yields CSVDPGYQETQYF.

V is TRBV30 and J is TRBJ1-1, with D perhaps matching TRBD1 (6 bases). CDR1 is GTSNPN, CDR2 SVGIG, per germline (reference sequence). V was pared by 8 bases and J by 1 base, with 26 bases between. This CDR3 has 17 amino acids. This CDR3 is CAGRGTQNRPSNTEAFF. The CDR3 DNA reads TGTGCCGGCCGAGGGACACAAAACAGGCCGTCGAACACTGAAGCTTTCTTT.

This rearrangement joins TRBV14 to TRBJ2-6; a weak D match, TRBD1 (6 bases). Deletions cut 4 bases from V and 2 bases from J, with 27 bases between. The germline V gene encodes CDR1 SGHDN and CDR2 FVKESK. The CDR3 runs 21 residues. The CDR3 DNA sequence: TGTGCCAGCAGCCTGCCCAGGGGCGATCCCTTGTCGATCACTGGGGCCAACGTCCTGACTTTC. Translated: CASSLPRGDPLSITGANVLTF.